This TCR beta chain was found in a study of blood T cell repertoires in COVID-19. The wider study: From T cells, B-cell-depleted T cells, or PBMCs came the material, which was cDNA or gDNA.

CDR3 length: 13 residues. From germline, CDR1 is SNHLY and CDR2 FYNNEI. Trimming cost V 4 bases and J 1 base, with 7 bases left between them. In the original workflow: Reference gene primer amplification yielded estimated nucleated cell counts. Assay used: immunoSEQ multiplex PCR; TCRdb lists only in-frame clones, some missing. Clone size and the V and J calls come from that table; the DNA yielded D and trimming. Here the sample spans some 190,000 clones, around 86% being singletons. The V gene is TRBV2, the J gene TRBJ1-2; unclear D gene. The sequence was collected from a man aged 35-49 years with acute COVID-19. The sample consisted of PBMCs or T cells enriched from blood (not recorded which). The chain's CDR3 is CASSGGRNYGYTF. In DNA form, the CDR3 reads TGTGCCAGCAGTGGTGGGCGTAACTATGGCTACACCTTC.